This T cell receptor (beta chain) appears in the sequencing data of a study of T cell responses to AZD1222 COVID-19 vaccine. This CDR3 comprises 12 residues. The V end lost 6 bases, the J end lost 10 bases, and 13 bases lay between the germline ends. CDR1 and CDR2 from the germline V gene are SGHVS and FNYEAQ. Only in-frame clones appear in the TCRdb table, and some are missing; sequencing was by immunoSEQ multiplex PCR. The sample holds about 180,000 clones, 85% to 90% seen once. As concerns this clone: What it binds is not known.

Broader study findings: The study sampled repertoires only after the peak T cell response. Among the donors, most were white British and more were female, and clonal diversity was possibly underestimated. Only 5 or 6 people who got AZD1222 tested seropositive at baseline.

The chain couples TRBV7-6 to TRBJ2-1; the D gene is possibly TRBD2 (6 bases). Sample: peripheral blood, taken on day 0 of AZD1222 vaccination. The clonotype originates from an adult in good health. CDR3 nucleotide sequence: TGTGCCAGCAGTCGGGACTTTACGGAGCAGTTCTTC. Protein sequence: CASSRDFTEQFF.